This paragraph reports one TCR beta chain. What it binds is not known. This sample was included in a study of brain T cells in children with intractable seizures. In germline, CDR1 is WSHSY, CDR2 SAAADI. J gave up 7 bases and V 6 bases, and 12 bases lay outside the gene matches. The CDR3 loop spans 15 amino acids. General study results and limits: Viral specificity was inferred only from CDR3 similarity; HCMV serostatus was unknown. Pre- and post-surgery blood differed in depth, so pre-surgery absences may be undersampling.

Time point described: blood from clinic visit 5 months post-surgery; TSC patient then seizure free. The sequenced cases were selected for having the highest brain T cell transcript signatures. Before surgery, patients took at least one anti-epileptic drug. Sequencing was performed with immunoSEQ multiplex PCR; in TCRdb, only in-frame clones are kept and a portion is missing. The sample lists around 340,000 clones; over 90% were seen once. The material sequenced was peripheral blood, taken approximately 5 months after surgery. The chain uses TRBV10-2 and TRBJ2-1, with 7 bases aligning to TRBD2. The TCR sequence derives from a boy younger than two with tuberous sclerosis and intractable seizures. CDR3 sequence reads: CASSVDTSVGNEQFF. Written as DNA, the CDR3 is TGCGCCAGCAGCGTCGACACTAGCGTCGGGAATGAGCAGTTCTTC.